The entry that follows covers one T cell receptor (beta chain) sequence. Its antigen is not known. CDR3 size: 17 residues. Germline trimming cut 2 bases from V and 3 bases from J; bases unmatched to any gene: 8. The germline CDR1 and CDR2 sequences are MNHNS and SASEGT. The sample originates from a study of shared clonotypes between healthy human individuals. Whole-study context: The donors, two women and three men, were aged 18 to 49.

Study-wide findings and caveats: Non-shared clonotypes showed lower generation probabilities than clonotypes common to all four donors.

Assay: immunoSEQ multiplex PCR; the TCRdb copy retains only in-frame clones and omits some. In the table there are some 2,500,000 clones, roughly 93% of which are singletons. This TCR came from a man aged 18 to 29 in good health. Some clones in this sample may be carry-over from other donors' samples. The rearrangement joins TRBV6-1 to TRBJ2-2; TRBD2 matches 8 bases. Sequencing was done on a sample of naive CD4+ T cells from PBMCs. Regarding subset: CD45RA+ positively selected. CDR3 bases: TGTGCCAGCAGTGAACCCAGGACTAGCACCGACACCGGGGAGCTGTTTTTT. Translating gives CASSEPRTSTDTGELFF.